This T cell receptor (beta chain) derives from a study of early T cells in non-severe SARS-CoV-2 infection (dated by TCRdb to the early 2020s). About the study as a whole: TCR sequencing used bulk RNA from unsorted whole blood, so alpha and beta chains could not be paired.

Library creation used 5' RACE. The reads were generated on a NextSeq 500. To correct for sequencing error and PCR bias, the TCR library protocol tagged individual cDNA molecules with unique molecular identifiers. Sequencing covered both TCR alpha and beta chains, and within each sample the abundances of alpha and beta sequences were tightly co-correlated. As for how the authors treated the data: V gene, J gene and CDR3 annotation of TCR sequences was performed with Decombinator V4. Expanded TCRs were defined as changing significantly between any two time points under a Poisson model with p below 0.0001. Abundances of TCRs were expressed as counts per million after normalisation to the total number of TCRs sequenced in each sample. TRAV1-2 paired with TRAJ12, TRAJ20 or TRAJ33 defined MAIT TCRs, while TRAV10 paired with TRAJ18 defined iNKT TCRs. VDJdb, accessed on 1 November 2021, was searched for TCRs annotated for CMV, EBV and SARS-CoV-2, and TCRs annotated for more than one antigen were excluded. TCRdb reran the public reads through fastp at Q25 and MiXCR, keeping productive beta chains. Entries are consolidated by CDR3 protein sequence, retaining the most common genes and DNA. TCRdb, not the original authors, processed these V and J calls. The table for this sample lists fewer than 40,000 distinct CDR3 sequences; roughly 5% of them were counted only once. Of the sample, about a fifth falls within the top ten clones.

This was a case-control study nested in a cohort of healthcare workers in London, UK, who had nasopharyngeal swab PCR tests and blood samples taken every week. Healthcare workers were recruited between 23 and 31 March 2020, during the week of the UK lockdown, and were followed weekly for up to 16 weeks. As for this clonotype: Its target antigen remains unknown. It has no much larger one-base neighbor in the sample; base qualities were not kept.

Points the paper makes about the study in general: VDJdb matching was skewed toward anti-spike CD8 responses and likely underestimated virus-specific expansions, missing private and CD4 specificities.

At the junction V is shortened by 0 bases and J by 2 bases, with 13 bases in between. Looking up the germline V gene (reference sequence) yields CDR1 DFQATT and CDR2 SNEGSKA. Spanning cysteine to phenylalanine, the CDR3 consists of 15 amino acids. Only the CDR3 portion is preserved as DNA: 45 bases, with reading frame beginning at the first base. The sequence joins TRBV20-1 to TRBJ1-1, with TRBD1 tentatively as D gene (5 bases match). This clonotype originated in an adult who was a healthcare worker with PCR-confirmed SARS-CoV-2 infection or an uninfected control (not recorded which). The specimen was whole blood. The CDR3 region has the sequence CSARDGRVPNTEAFF. The bases are TGCAGTGCTAGAGATGGCAGGGTACCTAACACTGAAGCTTTCTTT.